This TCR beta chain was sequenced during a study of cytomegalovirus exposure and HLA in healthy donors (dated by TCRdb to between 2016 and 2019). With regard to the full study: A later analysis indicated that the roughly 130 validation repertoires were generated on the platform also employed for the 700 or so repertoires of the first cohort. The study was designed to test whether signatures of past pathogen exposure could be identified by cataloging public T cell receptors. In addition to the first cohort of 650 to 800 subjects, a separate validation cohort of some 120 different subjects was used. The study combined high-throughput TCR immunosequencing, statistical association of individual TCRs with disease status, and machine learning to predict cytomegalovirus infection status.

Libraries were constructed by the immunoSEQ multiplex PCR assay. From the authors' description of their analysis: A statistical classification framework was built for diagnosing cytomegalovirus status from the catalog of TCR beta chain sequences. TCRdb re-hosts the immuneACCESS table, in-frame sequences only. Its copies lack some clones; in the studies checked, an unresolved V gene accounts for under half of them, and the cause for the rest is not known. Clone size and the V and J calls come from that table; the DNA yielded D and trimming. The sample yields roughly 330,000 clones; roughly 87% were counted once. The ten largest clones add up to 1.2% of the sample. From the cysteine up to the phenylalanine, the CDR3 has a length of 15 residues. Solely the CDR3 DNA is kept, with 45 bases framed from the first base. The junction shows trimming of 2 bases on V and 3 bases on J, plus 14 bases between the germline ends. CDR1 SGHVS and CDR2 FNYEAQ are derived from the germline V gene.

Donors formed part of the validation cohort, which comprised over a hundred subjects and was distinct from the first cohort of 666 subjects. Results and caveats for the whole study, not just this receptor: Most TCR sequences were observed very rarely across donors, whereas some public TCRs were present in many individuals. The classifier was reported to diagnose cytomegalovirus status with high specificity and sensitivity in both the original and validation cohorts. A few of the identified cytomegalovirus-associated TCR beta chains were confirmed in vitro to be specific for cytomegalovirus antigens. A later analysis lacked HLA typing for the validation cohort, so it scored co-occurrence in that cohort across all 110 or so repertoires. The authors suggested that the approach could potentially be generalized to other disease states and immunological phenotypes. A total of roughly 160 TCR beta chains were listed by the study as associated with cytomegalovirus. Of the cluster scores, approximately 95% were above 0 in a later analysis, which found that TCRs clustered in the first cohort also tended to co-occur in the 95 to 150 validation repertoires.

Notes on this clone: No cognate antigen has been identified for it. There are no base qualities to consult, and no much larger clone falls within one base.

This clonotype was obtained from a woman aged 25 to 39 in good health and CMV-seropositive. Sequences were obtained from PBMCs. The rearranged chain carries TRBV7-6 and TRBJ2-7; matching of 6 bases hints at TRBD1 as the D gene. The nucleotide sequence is TGTGCCAGCAGCTTATCCTCGGACAGAAGCTACGAGCAGTACTTC. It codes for CASSLSSDRSYEQYF.